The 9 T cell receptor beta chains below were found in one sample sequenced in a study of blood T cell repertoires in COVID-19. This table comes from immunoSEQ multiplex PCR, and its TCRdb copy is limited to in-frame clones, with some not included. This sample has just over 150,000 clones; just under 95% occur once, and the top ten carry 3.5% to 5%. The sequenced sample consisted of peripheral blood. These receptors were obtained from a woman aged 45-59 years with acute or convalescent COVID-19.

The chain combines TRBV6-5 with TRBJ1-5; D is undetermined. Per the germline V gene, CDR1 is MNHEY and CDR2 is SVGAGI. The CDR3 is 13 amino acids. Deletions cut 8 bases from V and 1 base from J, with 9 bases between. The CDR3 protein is CASGGSSNQPQHF. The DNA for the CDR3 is TGTGCCAGCGGAGGATCAAGCAATCAGCCCCAGCATTTT.

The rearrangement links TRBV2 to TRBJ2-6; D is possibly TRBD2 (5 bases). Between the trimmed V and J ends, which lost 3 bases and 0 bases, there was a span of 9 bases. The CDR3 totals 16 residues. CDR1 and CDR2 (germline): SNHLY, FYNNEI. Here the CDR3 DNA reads TGTGCCAGCAGTGATAGCGCCCGCTCTGGGGCCAACGTCCTGACTTTC. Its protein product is CASSDSARSGANVLTF.

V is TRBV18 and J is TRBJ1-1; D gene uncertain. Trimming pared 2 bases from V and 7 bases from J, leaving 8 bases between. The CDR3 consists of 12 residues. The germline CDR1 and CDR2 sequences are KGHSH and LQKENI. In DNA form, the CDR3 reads TGTGCCAGCTCACCAGATTCCAGTGAAGCTTTCTTT. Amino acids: CASSPDSSEAFF. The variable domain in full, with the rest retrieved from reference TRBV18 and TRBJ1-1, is NAGVMQNPRHLVRRRGQEARLRCSPMKGHSHVYWYRQLPEEGLKFMVYLQKENIIDESGMPKERFSAEFPKEGPSILRIQQVVRGDSAAYFCASSPDSSEAFFGQGTRLTVV.

CDR3 residues: CASSQAVAGGHEQFF. Written as DNA, the CDR3 is TGTGCCAGCAGCCAAGCCGTAGCGGGAGGCCATGAGCAGTTCTTC. The chain uses TRBV3-1 (or the pseudogene TRBV3-2) and TRBJ2-1, with 10 bases lining up with TRBD2. Germline V gene sequence: CDR1 LGHDT, CDR2 YNNKEL (reference sequence). The CDR3 runs 15 residues. V was pared by 1 base and J by 8 bases, with 5 bases of the junction left unmatched.

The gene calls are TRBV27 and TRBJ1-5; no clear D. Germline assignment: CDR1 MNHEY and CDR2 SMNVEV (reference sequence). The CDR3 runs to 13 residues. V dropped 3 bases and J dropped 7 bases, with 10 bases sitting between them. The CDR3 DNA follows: TGTGCCAGCAGTTTTGGAGTGTGGCAGCCCCAGCATTTT. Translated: CASSFGVWQPQHF.

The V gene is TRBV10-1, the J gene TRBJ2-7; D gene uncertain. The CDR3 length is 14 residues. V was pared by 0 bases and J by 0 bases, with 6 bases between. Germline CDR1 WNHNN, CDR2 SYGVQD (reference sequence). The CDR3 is CASSESGNSYEQYF. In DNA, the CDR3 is TGCGCCAGCAGTGAGTCGGGCAACTCCTACGAGCAGTACTTC.

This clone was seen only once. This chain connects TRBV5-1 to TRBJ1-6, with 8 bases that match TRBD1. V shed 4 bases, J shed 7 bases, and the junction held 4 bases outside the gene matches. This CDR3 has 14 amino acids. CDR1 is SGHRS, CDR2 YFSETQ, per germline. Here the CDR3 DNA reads TGCGCCAGCAGCCGGGGACAGGAGAATTCACCCCTCCACTTT. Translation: CASSRGQENSPLHF. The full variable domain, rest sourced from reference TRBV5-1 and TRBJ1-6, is KAGVTQTPRYLIKTRGQQVTLSCSPISGHRSVSWYQQTPGQGLQFLFEYFSETQRNKGNFPGRFSGRQFSNSRSEMNVSTLELGDSALYLCASSRGQENSPLHFGNGTRLTVT.

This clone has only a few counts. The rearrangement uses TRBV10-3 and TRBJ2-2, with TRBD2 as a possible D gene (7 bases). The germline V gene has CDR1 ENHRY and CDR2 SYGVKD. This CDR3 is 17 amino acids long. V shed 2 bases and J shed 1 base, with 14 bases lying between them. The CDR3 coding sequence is TGTGCCATCAGTGAGAGGACGGGGGGCCTGAACACCGGGGAGCTGTTTTTT. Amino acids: CAISERTGGLNTGELFF.

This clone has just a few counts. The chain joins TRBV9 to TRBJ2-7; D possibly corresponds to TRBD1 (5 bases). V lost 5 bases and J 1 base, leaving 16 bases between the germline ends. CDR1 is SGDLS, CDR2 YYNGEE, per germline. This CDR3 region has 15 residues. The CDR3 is CASSPGLTLSYEQYF. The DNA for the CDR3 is TGTGCCAGCAGTCCAGGGTTAACATTATCCTACGAGCAGTACTTC. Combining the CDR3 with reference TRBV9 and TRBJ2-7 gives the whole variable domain DSGVTQTPKHLITATGQRVTLRCSPRSGDLSVYWYQQSLDQGLQFLIQYYNGEERAKGNILERFSAQQFPDLHSELNLSSLELGDSALYFCASSPGLTLSYEQYFGPGTRLTVT.